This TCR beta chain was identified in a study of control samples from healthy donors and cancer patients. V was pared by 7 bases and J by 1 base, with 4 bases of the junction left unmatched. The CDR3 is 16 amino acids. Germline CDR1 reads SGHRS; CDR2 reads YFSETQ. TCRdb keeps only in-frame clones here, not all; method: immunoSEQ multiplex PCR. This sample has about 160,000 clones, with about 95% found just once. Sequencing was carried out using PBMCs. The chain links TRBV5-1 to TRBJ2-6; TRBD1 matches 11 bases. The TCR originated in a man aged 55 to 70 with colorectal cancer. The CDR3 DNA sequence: TGCGCCAGCTCCGGGACAGGGGGGTCTGGGGCCAACGTCCTGACTTTC. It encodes CASSGTGGSGANVLTF.